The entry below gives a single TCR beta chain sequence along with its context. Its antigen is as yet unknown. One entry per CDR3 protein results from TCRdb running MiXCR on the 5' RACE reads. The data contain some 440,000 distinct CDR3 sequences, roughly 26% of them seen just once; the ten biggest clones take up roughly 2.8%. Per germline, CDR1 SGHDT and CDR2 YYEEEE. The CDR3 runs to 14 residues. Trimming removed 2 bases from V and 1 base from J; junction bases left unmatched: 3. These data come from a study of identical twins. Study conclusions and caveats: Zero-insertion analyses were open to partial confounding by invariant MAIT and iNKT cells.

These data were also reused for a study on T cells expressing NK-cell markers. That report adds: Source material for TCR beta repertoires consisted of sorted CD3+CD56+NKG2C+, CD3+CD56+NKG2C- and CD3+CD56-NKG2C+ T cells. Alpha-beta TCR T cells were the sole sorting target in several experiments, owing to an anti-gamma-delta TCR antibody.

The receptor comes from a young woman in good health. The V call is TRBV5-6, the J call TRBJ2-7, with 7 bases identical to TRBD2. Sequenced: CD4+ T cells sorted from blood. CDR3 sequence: CASSFLAESYEQYF. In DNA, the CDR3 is TGTGCCAGCAGCTTTCTAGCGGAATCCTACGAGCAGTACTTC.